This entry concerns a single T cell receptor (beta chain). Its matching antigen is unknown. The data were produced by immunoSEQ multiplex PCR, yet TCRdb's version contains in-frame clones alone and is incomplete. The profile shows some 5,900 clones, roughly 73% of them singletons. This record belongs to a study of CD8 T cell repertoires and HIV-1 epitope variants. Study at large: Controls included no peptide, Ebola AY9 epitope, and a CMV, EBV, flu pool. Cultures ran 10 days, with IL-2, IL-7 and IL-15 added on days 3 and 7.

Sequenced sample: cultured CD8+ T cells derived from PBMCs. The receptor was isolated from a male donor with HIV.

The CDR3 region is CASSITGGTQYF. CDR3 nucleotide sequence: TGTGCCAGCAGTATAACCGGGGGGACCCAGTACTTC. The rearrangement joins TRBV6-5 to TRBJ2-5; D possibly corresponds to TRBD2 (6 bases). CDR3 length: 12 residues. V dropped 5 bases and J dropped 7 bases, with 11 bases sitting between them. Germline V lookup: CDR1 MNHEY, CDR2 SVGAGI.